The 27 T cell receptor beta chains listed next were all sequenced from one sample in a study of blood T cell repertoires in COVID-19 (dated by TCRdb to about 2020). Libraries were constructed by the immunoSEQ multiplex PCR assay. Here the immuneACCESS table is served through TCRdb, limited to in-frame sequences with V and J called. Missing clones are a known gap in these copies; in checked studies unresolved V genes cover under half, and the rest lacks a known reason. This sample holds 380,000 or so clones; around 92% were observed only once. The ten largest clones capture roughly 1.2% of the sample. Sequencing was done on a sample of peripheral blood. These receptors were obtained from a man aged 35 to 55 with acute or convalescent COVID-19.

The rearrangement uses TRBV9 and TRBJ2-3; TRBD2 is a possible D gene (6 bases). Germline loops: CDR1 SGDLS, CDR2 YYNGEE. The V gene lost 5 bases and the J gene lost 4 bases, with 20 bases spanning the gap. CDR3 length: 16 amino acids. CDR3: CASSQRGGQPPDTQYF. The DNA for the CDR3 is TGTGCCAGCAGTCAAAGGGGAGGCCAACCGCCAGATACGCAGTATTTT.

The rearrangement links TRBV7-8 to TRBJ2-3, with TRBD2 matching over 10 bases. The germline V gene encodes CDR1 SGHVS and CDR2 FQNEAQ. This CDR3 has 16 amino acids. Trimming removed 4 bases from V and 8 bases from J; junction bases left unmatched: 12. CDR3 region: CASSSFLAGVPGTQYF. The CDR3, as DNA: TGTGCCAGCAGCTCGTTTCTAGCGGGGGTCCCGGGTACGCAGTATTTT.

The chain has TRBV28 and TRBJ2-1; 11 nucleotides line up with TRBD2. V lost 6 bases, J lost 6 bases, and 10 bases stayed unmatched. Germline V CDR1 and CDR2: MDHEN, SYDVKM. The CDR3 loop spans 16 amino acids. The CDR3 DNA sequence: TGTGCCAGCAGGCAAGTACTAGCGGGAGTACCCAATGAGCAGTTCTTC. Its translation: CASRQVLAGVPNEQFF. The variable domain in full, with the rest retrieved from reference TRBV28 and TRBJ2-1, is DVKVTQSSRYLVKRTGEKVFLECVQDMDHENMFWYRQDPGLGLRLIYFSYDVKMKEKGDIPEGYSVSREKKERFSLILESASTNQTSMYLCASRQVLAGVPNEQFFGPGTRLTVL.

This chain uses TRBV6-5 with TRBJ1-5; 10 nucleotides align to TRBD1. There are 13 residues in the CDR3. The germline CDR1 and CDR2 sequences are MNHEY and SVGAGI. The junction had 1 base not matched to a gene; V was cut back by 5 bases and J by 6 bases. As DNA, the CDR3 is TGTGCCAGCAGTCGGGACAGGGGTCAGCCCCAGCATTTT. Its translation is CASSRDRGQPQHF.

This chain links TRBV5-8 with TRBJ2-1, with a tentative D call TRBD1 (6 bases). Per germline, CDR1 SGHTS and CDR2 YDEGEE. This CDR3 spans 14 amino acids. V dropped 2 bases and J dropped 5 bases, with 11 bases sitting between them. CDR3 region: CASSLWGPDNEQFF. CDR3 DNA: TGTGCCAGCAGCTTATGGGGGCCGGACAATGAGCAGTTCTTC.

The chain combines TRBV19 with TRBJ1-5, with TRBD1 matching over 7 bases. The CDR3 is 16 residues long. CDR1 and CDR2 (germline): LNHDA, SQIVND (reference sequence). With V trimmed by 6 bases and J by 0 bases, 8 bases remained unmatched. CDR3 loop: CASRKGTDISNQPQHF. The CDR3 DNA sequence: TGTGCCAGTAGAAAGGGGACAGACATTAGCAATCAGCCCCAGCATTTT. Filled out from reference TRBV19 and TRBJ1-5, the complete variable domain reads DGGITQSPKYLFRKEGQNVTLSCEQNLNHDAMYWYRQDPGQGLRLIYYSQIVNDFQKGDIAEGYSVSREKKESFPLTVTSAQKNPTAFYLCASRKGTDISNQPQHFGDGTRLSIL.

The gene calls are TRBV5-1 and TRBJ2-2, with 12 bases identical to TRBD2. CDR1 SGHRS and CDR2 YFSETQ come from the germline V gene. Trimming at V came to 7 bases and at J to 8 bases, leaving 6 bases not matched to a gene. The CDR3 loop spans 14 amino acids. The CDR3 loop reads CASETSGGLGELFF. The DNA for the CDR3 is TGCGCCAGCGAGACTAGCGGGGGTTTAGGGGAGCTGTTTTTT.

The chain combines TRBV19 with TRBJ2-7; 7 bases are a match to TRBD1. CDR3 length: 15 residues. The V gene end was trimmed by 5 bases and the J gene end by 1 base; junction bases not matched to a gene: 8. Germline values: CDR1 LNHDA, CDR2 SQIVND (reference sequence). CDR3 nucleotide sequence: TGTGCCAGTAGTGAATACGGGACAGAGTCCTACGAGCAGTACTTC. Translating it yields CASSEYGTESYEQYF. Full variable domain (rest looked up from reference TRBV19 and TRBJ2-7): DGGITQSPKYLFRKEGQNVTLSCEQNLNHDAMYWYRQDPGQGLRLIYYSQIVNDFQKGDIAEGYSVSREKKESFPLTVTSAQKNPTAFYLCASSEYGTESYEQYFGPGTRLTVT.

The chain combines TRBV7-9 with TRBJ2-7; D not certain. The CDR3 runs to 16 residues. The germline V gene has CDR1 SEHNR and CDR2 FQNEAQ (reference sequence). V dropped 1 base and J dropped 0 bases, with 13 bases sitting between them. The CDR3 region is CASSLDWRLSSYEQYF. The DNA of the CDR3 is TGTGCCAGCAGCTTAGATTGGCGACTGAGCTCCTACGAGCAGTACTTC.

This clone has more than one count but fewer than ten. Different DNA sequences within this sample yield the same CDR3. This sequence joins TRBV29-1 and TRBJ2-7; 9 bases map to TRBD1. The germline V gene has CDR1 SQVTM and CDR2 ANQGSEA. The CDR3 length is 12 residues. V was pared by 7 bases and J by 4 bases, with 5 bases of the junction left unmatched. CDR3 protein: CSAMTGGYEQYF. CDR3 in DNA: TGCAGCGCGATGACAGGGGGGTACGAGCAGTACTTC.

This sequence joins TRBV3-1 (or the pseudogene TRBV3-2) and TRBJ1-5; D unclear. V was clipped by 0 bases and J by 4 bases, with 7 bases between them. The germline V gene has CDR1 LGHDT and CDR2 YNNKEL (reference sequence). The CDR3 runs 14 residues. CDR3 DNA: TGTGCCAGCAGCCAAGACGTGACAAATCAGCCCCAGCATTTT. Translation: CASSQDVTNQPQHF.

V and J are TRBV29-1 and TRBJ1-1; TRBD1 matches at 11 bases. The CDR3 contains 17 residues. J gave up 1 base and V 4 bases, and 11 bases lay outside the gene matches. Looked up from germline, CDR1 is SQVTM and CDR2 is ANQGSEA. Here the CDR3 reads CSVVRTGGSDSNTEAFF. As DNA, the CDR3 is TGCAGCGTTGTAAGGACAGGGGGCTCGGATTCGAACACTGAAGCTTTCTTT.

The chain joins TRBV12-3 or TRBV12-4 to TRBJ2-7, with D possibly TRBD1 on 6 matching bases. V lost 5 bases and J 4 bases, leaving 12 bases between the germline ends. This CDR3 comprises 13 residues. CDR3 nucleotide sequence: TGTGCCAGCAGTCGGCAGGGGAAATACGAGCAGTACTTC. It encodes CASSRQGKYEQYF.

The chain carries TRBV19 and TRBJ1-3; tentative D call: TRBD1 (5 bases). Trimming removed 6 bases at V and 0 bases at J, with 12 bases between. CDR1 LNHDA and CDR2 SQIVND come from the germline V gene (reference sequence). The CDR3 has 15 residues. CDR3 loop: CASSPRAYSGNTIYF. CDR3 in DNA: TGTGCCAGTAGCCCCAGGGCTTACTCTGGAAACACCATATATTTT.

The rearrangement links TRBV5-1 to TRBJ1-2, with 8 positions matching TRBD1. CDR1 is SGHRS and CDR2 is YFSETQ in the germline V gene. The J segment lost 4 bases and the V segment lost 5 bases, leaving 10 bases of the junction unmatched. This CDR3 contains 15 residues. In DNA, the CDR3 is TGCGCCAGCAGATCACAACAGGGGGTGGTCTATGGCTACACCTTC. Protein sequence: CASRSQQGVVYGYTF.

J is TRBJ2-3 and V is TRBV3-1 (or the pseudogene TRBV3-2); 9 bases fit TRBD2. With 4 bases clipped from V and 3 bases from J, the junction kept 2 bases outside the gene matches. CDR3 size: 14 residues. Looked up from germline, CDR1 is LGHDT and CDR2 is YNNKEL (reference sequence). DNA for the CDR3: TGTGCCAGCAGCCGTAGCGGGAGAACAGATACGCAGTATTTT. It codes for CASSRSGRTDTQYF.

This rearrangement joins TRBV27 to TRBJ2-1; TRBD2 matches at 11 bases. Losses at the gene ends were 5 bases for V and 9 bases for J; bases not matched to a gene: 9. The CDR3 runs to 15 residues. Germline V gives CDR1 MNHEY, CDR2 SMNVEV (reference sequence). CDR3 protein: CASSPRLAGQSEQFF. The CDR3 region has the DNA TGTGCCAGCAGTCCCAGACTAGCGGGACAAAGTGAGCAGTTCTTC.

Written as DNA, the CDR3 is TGTGCCAGCAGTTTCGGGGCTGGAAACACCATATATTTT. This translates into CASSFGAGNTIYF. The genes are TRBV6-5 and TRBJ1-3; D is unclear. Per the germline V gene, CDR1 is MNHEY and CDR2 is SVGAGI. The CDR3 has 13 residues. Trimming cost V 4 bases and J 2 bases, with 6 bases left between them.

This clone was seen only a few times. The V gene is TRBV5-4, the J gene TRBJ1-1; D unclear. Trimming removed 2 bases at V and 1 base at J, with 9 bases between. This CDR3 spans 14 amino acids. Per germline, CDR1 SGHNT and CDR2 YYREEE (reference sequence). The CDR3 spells CASSLDPKNTEAFF. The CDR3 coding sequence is TGTGCCAGCAGCTTAGATCCTAAGAACACTGAAGCTTTCTTT.

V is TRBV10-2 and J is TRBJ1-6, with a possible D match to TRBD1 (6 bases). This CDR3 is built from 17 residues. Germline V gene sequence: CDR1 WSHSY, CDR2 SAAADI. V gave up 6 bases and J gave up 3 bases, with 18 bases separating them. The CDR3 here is CASSHGGQSYYNSPLHF. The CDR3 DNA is TGCGCCAGCAGCCACGGAGGACAGAGCTACTATAATTCACCCCTCCACTTT.

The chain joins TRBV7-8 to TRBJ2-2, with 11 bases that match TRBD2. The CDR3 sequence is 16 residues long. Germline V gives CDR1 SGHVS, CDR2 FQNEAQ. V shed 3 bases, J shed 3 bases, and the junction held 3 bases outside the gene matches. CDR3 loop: CASSFRTSGYTGELFF. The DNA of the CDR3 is TGTGCCAGCAGCTTTAGGACTAGCGGGTACACCGGGGAGCTGTTTTTT.

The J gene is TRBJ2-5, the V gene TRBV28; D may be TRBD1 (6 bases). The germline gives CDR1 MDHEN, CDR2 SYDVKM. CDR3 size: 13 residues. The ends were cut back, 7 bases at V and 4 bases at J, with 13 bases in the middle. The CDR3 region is CASTRDKGETQYF. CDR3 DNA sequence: TGTGCCAGCACAAGGGACAAGGGAGAGACCCAGTACTTC.

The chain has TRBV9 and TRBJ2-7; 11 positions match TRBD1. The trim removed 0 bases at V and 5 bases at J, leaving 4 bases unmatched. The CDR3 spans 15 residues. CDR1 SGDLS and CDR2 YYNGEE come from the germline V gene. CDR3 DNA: TGTGCCAGCAGCGTAGGAGGGACAGGGGGAAACGAGCAGTACTTC. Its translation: CASSVGGTGGNEQYF.

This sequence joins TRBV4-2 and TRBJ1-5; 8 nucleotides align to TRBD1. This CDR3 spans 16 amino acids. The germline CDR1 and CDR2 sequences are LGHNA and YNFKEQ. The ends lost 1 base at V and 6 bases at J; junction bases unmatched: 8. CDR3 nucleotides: TGTGCCAGCAGCCAAGCCTTGACAGGGGATGTTCAGCCCCAGCATTTT. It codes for CASSQALTGDVQPQHF.

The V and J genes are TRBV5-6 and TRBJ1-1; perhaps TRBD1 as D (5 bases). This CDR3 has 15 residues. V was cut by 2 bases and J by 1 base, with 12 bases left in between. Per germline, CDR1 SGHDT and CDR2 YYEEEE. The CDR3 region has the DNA TGTGCCAGCAGCTTTTGGGGGGGTGCGAACACTGAAGCTTTCTTT. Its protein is CASSFWGGANTEAFF. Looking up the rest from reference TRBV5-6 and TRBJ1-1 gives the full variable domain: DAGVTQSPTHLIKTRGQQVTLRCSPKSGHDTVSWYQQALGQGPQFIFQYYEEEERQRGNFPDRFSGHQFPNYSSELNVNALLLGDSALYLCASSFWGGANTEAFFGQGTRLTVV.

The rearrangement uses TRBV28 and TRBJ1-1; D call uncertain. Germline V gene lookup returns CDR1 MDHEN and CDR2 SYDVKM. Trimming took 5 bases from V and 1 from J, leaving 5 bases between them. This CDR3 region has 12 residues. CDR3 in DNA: TGTGCCAGCAGTCCATCGAACACTGAAGCTTTCTTT. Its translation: CASSPSNTEAFF.

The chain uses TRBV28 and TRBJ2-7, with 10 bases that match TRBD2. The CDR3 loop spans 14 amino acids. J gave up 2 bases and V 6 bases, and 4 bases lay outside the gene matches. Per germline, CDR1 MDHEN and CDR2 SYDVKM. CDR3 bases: TGTGCCAGCAGAACTAGCGGGAATGCCTACGAGCAGTACTTC. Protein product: CASRTSGNAYEQYF.